The 7 T cell receptor beta chains presented below share a single source sample, sequenced in a study of blood T cell repertoires in COVID-19. Some clones are missing from TCRdb's copy, which holds only in-frame ones; the method was immunoSEQ multiplex PCR. Found here are approximately 99,000 clones, approximately 83% of them singletons; the top ten hold about 4%. The sample consisted of peripheral blood. These receptors all stem from a woman in her 70s with acute or convalescent COVID-19.

The chain combines TRBV28 with TRBJ2-3; 7 bases match TRBD2. V shed 4 bases, J shed 5 bases, and the junction held 9 bases outside the gene matches. The CDR3 covers 15 residues. From germline, CDR1 is MDHEN and CDR2 SYDVKM. The CDR3 DNA is TGTGCCAGCAGTTCCAGGCGGGGGTTCAGAGATACGCAGTATTTT. Its translation: CASSSRRGFRDTQYF.

The chain carries TRBV29-1 and TRBJ2-7, with 9 bases matching TRBD2. The CDR3 is 16 residues long. J gave up 5 bases and V 7 bases, and 18 bases lay outside the gene matches. Looked up from germline, CDR1 is SQVTM and CDR2 is ANQGSEA. In DNA, the CDR3 is TGCAGCGACCACGACACCGGGACTAGCTTTTTAAACGAGCAGTACGTC. It encodes CSDHDTGTSFLNEQYV.

This chain uses TRBV3-1 (or the pseudogene TRBV3-2) with TRBJ2-2; 8 nucleotides match TRBD1. The CDR3 length is 15 residues. Germline V gives CDR1 LGHDT, CDR2 YNNKEL (reference sequence). V dropped 4 bases and J dropped 2; count of bases not matched to a gene: 3. The CDR3 bases are TGTGCCAGCAGCCGACAGGGGCCTAACACCGGGGAGCTGTTTTTT. Its translation: CASSRQGPNTGELFF.

The gene calls are TRBV7-3 and TRBJ2-1, with D possibly TRBD1 on 7 matching bases. Looked up from germline, CDR1 is SGHTA and CDR2 is FQGTGA. The CDR3 sequence is 14 residues long. V shed 5 bases and J shed 2 bases, with 10 bases lying between them. CDR3 amino acids: CASSGGTAYNEQFF. CDR3 nucleotides: TGTGCCAGCAGCGGCGGGACAGCCTACAATGAGCAGTTCTTC.

The rearrangement joins TRBV7-6 to TRBJ2-3, with TRBD2 matching over 7 bases. The CDR3 extends over 16 amino acids. The V gene end was trimmed by 1 base and the J gene end by 3 bases; junction bases not matched to a gene: 7. The germline CDR1 and CDR2 sequences are SGHVS and FNYEAQ. The CDR3 coding sequence is TGTGCCAGCAGCTTAGAACTAGCGCGGGGGACAGATACGCAGTATTTT. Amino acids: CASSLELARGTDTQYF.

The gene calls are TRBV5-8 and TRBJ1-2, with 7 bases aligning to TRBD1. With V trimmed by 2 bases and J by 6 bases, 10 bases remained unmatched. The CDR3 has 15 residues. CDR1 is SGHTS and CDR2 is YDEGEE in the germline V gene. The CDR3 sequence is CASSFRDSRGNGYTF. The DNA of the CDR3 is TGTGCCAGCAGCTTCCGGGACAGCCGTGGGAATGGCTACACCTTC. The full variable domain, in which reference TRBV5-8 and TRBJ1-2 provide the parts outside the CDR3, is EAGVTQSPTHLIKTRGQQATLRCSPISGHTSVYWYQQALGLGLQFLLWYDEGEERNRGNFPPRFSGRQFPNYSSELNVNALELEDSALYLCASSFRDSRGNGYTFGSGTRLTVV.

This rearrangement joins TRBV18 to TRBJ2-7; 10 nucleotides align to TRBD2. Germline V CDR1 and CDR2: KGHSH, LQKENI. The CDR3 extends over 17 amino acids. V shed 3 bases and J 7 bases; nucleotides not matched to a gene: 15. The CDR3: CASSPVYSSGRLDEQYF. The CDR3, as DNA: TGTGCCAGCTCACCTGTCTATAGTAGCGGGAGGTTGGATGAGCAGTACTTC.